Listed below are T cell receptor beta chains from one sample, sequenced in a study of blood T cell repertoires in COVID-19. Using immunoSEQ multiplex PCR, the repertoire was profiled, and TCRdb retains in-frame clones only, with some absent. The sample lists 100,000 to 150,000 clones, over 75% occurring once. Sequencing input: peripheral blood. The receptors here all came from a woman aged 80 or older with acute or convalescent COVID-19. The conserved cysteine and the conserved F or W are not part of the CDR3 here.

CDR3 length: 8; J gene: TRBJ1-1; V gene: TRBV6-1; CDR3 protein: ASSEPGSS
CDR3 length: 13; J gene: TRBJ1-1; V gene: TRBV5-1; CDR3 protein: ASSLARGQPSEAF
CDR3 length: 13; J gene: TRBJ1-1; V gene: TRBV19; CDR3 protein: ASISGGSGPTEAF
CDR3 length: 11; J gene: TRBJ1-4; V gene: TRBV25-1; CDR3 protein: ASMAGIEEKLF
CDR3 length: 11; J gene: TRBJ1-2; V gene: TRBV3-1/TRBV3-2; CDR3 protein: ASSPIGGAGYT
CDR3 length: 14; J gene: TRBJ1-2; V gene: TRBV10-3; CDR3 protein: AISDPNFDRAYGYT
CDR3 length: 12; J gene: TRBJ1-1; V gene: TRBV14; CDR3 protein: ASSQQGLRTEAF
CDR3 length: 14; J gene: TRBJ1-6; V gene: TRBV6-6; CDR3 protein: ASSYPRDRGSPPLH
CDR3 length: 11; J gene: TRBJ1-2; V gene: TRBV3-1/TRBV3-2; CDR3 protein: ASSQTDRGGYT
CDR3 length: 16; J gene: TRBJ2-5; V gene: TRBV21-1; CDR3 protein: ASSKRIKRDREGETQY
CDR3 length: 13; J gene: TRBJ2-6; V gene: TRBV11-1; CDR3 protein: ASSSRGYGANVLT
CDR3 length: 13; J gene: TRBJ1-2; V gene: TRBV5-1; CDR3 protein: ASSLGGGQVYGYT
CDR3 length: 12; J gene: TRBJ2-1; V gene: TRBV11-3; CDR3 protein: ASSRVRDSIEQF
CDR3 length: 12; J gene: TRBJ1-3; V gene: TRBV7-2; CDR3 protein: ASSFQGVRNTIY
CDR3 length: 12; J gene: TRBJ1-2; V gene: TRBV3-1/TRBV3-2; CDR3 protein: ASSPGQGNYGYT
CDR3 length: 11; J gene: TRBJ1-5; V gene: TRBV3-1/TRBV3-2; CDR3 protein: ASSQDLSRPQH
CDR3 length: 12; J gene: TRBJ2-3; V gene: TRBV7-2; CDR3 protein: ASSLSHGGDTQY
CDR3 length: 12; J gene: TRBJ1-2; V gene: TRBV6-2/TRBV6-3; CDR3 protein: ASTHSGGDYGYT
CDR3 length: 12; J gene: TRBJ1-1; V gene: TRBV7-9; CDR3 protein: ASSLGGANTEAF
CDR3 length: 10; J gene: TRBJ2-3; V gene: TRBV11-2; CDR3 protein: ASSLADSPQY
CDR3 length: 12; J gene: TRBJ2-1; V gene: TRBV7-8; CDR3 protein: ASSFAVTGNEQF
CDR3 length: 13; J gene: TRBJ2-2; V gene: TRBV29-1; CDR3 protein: SASYLDRNTGELF
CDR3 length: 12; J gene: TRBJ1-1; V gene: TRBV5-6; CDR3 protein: ASSSRVKNTEAF
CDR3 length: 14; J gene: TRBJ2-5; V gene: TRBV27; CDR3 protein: ASSSGWRTLEETQY
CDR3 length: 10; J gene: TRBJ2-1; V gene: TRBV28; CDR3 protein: ASTMTSGVPF
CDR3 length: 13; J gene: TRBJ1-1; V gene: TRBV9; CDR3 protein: ASSASVTGGDEAF
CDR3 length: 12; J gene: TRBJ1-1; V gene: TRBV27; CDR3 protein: ASSLSSGFTEAF
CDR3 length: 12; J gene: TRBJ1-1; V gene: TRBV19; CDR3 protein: ASSIGTQNTEAF
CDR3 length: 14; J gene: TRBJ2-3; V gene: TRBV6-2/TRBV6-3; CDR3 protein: ASSYSGKRSRYTQY
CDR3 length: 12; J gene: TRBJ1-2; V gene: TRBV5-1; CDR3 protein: ASSSSPSGKGYT
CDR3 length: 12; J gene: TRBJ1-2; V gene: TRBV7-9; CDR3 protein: ASRYSEGGPGYT
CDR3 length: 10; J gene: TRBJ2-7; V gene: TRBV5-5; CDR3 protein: ASSLDFYEQY
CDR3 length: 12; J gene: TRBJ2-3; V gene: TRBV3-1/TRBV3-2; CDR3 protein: ASSQGGGADTQY
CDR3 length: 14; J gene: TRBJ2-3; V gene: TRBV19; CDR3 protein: ASTWTSGGPTDTQY
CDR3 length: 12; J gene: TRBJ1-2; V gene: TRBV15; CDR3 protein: ATSRDRLSYGYT
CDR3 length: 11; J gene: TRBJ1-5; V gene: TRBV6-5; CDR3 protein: ASSTGGGQPQH
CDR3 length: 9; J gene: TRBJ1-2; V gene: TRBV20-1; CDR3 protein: SARTGKGYT
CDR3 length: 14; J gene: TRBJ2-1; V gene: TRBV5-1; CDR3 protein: ASSFTVAGGYNEQF
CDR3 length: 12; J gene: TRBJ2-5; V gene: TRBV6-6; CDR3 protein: ASSYPGQGMTQY
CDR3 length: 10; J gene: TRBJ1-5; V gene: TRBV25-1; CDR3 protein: ASSPGDQPQH
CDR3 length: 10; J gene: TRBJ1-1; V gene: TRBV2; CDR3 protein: ASSAEGTEAF
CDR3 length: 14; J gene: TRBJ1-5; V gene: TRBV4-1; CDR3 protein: ASSRGGTGRVQPQH